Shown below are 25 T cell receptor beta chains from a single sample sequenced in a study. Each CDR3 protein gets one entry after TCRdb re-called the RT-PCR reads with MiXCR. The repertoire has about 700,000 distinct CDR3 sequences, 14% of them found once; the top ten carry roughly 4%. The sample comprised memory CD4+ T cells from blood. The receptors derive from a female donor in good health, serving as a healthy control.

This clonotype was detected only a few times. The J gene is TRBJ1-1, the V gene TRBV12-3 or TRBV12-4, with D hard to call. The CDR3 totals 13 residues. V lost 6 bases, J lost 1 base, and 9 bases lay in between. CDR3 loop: CASRDQQNTEAFF. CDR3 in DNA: TGTGCCAGCAGGGATCAGCAGAACACTGAAGCTTTCTTT.

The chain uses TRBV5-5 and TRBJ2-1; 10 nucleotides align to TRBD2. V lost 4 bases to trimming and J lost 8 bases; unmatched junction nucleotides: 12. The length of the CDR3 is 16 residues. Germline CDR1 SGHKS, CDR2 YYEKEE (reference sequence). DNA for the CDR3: TGTGCCAGCAGCAAGACCAGCGGGAGGGCCGGGGATGAGCAGTTCTTC. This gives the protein CASSKTSGRAGDEQFF.

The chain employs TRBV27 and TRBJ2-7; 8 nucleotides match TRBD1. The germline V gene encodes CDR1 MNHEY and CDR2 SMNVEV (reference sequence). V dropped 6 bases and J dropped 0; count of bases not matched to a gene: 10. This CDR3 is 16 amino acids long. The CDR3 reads CASRSPGQANSYEQYF. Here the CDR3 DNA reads TGTGCCAGCAGAAGTCCGGGACAGGCAAACTCCTACGAGCAGTACTTC.

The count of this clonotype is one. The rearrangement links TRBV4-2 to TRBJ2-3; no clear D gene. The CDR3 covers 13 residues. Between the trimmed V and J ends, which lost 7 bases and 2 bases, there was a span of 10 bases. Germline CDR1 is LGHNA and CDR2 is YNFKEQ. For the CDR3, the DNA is TGTGCCAGCAATGGACGTCCCACAGATACGCAGTATTTT. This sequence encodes CASNGRPTDTQYF.

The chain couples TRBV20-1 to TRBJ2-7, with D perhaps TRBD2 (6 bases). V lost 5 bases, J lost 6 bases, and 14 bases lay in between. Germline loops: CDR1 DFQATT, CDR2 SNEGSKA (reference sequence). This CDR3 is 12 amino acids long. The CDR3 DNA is TGCAGTGCTGCCTCGGGGGTTTTCGAGCAGTACTTC. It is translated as CSAASGVFEQYF.

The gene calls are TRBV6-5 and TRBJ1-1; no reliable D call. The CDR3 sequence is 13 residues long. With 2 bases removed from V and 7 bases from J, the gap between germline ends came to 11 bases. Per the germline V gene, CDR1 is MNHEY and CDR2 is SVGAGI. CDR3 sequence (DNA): TGTGCCAGCAGTTACATTGGCGGAATTGAAGCTTTCTTT. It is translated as CASSYIGGIEAFF.

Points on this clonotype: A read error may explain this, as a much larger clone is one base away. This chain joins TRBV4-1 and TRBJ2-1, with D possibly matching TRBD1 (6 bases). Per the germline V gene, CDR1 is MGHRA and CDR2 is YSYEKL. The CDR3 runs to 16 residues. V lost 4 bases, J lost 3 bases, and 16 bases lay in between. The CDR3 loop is CASSPPGQRFYNEQFF. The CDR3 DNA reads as TGCGCCAGCAGCCCCCCGGGACAACGCTTCTACAATGAGCAGTTCTTC.

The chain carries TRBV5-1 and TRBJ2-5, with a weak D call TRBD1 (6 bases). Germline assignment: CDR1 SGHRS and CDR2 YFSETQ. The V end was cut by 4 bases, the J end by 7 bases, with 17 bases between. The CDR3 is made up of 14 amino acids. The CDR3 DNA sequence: TGCGCCAGCAGCCTAGGGACCCAACAGGGGACCCAGTACTTC. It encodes CASSLGTQQGTQYF.

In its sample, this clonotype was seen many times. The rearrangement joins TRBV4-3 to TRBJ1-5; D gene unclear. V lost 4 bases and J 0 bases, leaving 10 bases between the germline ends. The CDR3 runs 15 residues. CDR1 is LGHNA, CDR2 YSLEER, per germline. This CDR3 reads CASSPLAGSNQPQHF. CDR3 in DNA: TGCGCCAGCAGCCCCCTCGCTGGTAGCAATCAGCCCCAGCATTTT.

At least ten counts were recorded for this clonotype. In DNA form, the CDR3 reads TGTGCCAGCAGCCCCCAGTGGGATAACTATGGCTACACCTTC. Encoded protein: CASSPQWDNYGYTF. The chain carries TRBV7-9 and TRBJ1-2; D is uncertain. This CDR3 comprises 14 residues. Germline loops: CDR1 SEHNR, CDR2 FQNEAQ (reference sequence). Trimming cost V 5 bases and J 1 base, with 11 bases left between them.

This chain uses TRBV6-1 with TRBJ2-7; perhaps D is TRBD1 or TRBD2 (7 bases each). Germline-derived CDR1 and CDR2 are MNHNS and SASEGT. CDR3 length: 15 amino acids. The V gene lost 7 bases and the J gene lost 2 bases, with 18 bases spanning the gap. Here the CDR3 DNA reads TGTGCCAGCAAGGGGGCTAGCGGAGCCGCCTACGAGCAGTACTTC. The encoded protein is CASKGASGAAYEQYF.

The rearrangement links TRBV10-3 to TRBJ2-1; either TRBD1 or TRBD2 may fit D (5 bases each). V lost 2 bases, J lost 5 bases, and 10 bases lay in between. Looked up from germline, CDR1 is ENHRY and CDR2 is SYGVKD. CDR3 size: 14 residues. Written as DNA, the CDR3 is TGTGCCATCAGTGAGGGGGTGGGGGACAATGAGCAGTTCTTC. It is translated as CAISEGVGDNEQFF.

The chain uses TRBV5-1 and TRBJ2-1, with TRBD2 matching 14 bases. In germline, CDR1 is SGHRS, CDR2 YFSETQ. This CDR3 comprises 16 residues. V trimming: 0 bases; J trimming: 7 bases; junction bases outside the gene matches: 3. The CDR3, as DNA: TGCGCCAGCAGCTTGGGGGGGACTAGCGGGAGAAATGAGCAGTTCTTC. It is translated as CASSLGGTSGRNEQFF.

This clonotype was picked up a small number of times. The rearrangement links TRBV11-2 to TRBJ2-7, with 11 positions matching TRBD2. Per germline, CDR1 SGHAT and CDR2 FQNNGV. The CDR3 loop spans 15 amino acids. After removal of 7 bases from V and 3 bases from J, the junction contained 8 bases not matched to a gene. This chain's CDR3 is CASTGVGLAGYEQYF. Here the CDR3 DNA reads TGTGCCAGCACCGGGGTCGGACTAGCGGGCTACGAGCAGTACTTC.

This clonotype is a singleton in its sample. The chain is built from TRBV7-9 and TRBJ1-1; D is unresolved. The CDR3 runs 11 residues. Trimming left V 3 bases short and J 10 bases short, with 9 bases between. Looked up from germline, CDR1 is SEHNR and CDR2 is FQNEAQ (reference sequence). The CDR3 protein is CASSLGRRAFF. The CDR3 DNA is TGTGCCAGCAGCTTGGGTCGGCGAGCTTTCTTT.

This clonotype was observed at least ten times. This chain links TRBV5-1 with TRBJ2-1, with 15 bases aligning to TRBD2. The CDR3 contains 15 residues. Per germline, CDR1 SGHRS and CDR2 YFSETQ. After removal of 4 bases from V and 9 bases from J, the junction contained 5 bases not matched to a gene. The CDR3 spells CASSQGLAGGGEQFF. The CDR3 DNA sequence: TGCGCCAGCAGCCAAGGACTAGCGGGAGGGGGTGAGCAGTTCTTC.

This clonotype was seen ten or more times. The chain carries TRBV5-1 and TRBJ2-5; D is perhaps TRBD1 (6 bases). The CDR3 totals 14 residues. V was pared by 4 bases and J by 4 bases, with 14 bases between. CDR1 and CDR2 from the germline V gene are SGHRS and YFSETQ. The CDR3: CASSGGHLGETQYF. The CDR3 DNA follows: TGCGCCAGCAGCGGGGGCCACTTGGGAGAGACCCAGTACTTC.

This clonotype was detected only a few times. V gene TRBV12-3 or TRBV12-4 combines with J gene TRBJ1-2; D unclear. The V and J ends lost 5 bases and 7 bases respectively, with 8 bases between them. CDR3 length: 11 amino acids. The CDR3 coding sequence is TGTGCCAGCAGTAGACGTTCTGGCTACACCTTC. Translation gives CASSRRSGYTF.

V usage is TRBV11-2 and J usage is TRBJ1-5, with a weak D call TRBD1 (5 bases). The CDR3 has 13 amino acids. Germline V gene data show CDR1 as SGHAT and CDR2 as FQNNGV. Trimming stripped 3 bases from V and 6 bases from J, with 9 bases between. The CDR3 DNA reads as TGTGCCAGCAGCTTTGGGGCGGGTCAGCCCCAGCATTTT. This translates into CASSFGAGQPQHF.

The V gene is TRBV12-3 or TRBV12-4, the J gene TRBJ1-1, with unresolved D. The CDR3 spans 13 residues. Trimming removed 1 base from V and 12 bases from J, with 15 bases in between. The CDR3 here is CASSLVLDREPFF. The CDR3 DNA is TGTGCCAGCAGTTTAGTTTTGGACCGGGAGCCTTTCTTT.

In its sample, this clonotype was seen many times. This CDR3 is CSAGPGGDQPQHF. DNA for the CDR3: TGCAGCGCAGGGCCAGGGGGCGATCAGCCCCAGCATTTT. This sequence joins TRBV29-1 and TRBJ1-5, with 8 bases aligning to TRBD1. Per germline, CDR1 SQVTM and CDR2 ANQGSEA. The V segment lost 7 bases and the J segment 5 bases; nucleotides outside the gene matches: 7. This CDR3 has 13 amino acids.

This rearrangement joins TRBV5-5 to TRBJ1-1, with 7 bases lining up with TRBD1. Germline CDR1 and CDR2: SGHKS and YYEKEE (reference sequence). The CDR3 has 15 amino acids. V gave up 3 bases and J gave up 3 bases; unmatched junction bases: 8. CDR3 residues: CASSSTGILDTEAFF. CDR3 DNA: TGTGCCAGCAGCTCGACAGGGATTTTGGACACTGAAGCTTTCTTT.

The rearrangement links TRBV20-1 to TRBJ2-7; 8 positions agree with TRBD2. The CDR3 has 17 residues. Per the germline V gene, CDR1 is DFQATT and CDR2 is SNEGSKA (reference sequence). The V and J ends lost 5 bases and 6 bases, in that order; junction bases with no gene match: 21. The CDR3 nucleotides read TGCAGTGCTTTGGGAAGCGGGGGCGCCTTCTCCCCGGGCGAGCAGTACTTC. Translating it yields CSALGSGGAFSPGEQYF.

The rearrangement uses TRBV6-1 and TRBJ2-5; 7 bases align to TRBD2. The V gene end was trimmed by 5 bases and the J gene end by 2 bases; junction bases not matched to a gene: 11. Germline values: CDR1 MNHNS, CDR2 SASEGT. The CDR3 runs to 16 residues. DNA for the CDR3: TGTGCCAGCAGTTCTAGGGAGGGTGGGGGGCAAGAGACCCAGTACTTC. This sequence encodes CASSSREGGGQETQYF.

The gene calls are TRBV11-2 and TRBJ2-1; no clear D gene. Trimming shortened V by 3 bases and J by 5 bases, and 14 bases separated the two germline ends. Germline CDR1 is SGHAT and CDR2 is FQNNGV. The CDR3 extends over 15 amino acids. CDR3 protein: CASSFSQVSDNEQFF. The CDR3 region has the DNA TGTGCCAGCAGCTTTTCCCAGGTCTCTGACAATGAGCAGTTCTTC.